These 6 T cell receptor beta chains came from one sample sequenced in a study of OX40 agonist ivuxolimab in advanced cancers. TCRdb keeps only in-frame clones here, not all; method: immunoSEQ multiplex PCR. The sample lists 50,000 to 55,000 clones; 80% to 90% were seen once. This specimen was CD4+ or CD8+ T cells sorted from blood, taken in a trial of the OX40 agonist ivuxolimab. Receptors originate from an adult with an advanced solid tumor such as melanoma, head and neck, liver or kidney cancer.

This clone came up once. The rearrangement links TRBV11-3 to TRBJ2-3; the match to TRBD2 covers 8 bases. From germline, CDR1 is SGHNT and CDR2 YENEEA. The CDR3 runs 13 residues. The ends lost 5 bases at V and 11 bases at J; junction bases unmatched: 9. The CDR3 nucleotides read TGTGCCAGCAGCCAGTTGGGGGGGACTAGGCAGTATTTT. Translated, it gives CASSQLGGTRQYF.

J is TRBJ2-5 and V is TRBV11-3, with D tentatively TRBD2 (6 bases). V lost 0 bases, J lost 4 bases, and 6 bases lay in between. The germline V gene encodes CDR1 SGHNT and CDR2 YENEEA. This CDR3 spans 13 amino acids. The CDR3 nucleotides read TGTGCCAGCAGCTTAGAGGGGGGAGAGACCCAGTACTTC. Its protein product is CASSLEGGETQYF.

In DNA form, the CDR3 reads TGCGCCAGCAGCCCTGTGGGCTCACACCAAGAGACCCAGTACTTC. This sequence encodes CASSPVGSHQETQYF. J is TRBJ2-5 and V is TRBV5-1; D gene uncertain. Germline CDR1 SGHRS, CDR2 YFSETQ. This CDR3 region has 15 residues. Deletions cut 4 bases from V and 0 bases from J, with 13 bases between.

As to this clone: The same CDR3 also results from other DNA sequences found in this sample. The rearrangement uses TRBV2 and TRBJ2-7; D might be TRBD1 (6 bases). This CDR3 spans 12 amino acids. Germline V gene data show CDR1 as SNHLY and CDR2 as FYNNEI. V dropped 7 bases and J dropped 3 bases, with 10 bases sitting between them. CDR3 region: CASTRTVYEQYF. CDR3 DNA: TGTGCCAGCACCAGGACAGTCTACGAGCAGTACTTC. Variable domain in full (rest from reference TRBV2 and TRBJ2-7): EPEVTQTPSHQVTQMGQEVILRCVPISNHLYFYWYRQILGQKVEFLVSFYNNEISEKSEIFDDQFSVERPDGSNFTLKIRSTKLEDSAMYFCASTRTVYEQYFGPGTRLTVT.

The chain combines TRBV2 with TRBJ2-7; D gene uncertain. CDR3 length: 12 residues. Trimming stripped 2 bases from V and 4 bases from J, with 6 bases between. The V gene's germline CDR1 is SNHLY and CDR2 FYNNEI. The CDR3 DNA reads TGTGCCAGCAGTGAACAGGTATACGAGCAGTACTTC. This translates into CASSEQVYEQYF. Using reference TRBV2 and TRBJ2-7 for the parts outside the CDR3, the full variable domain is EPEVTQTPSHQVTQMGQEVILRCVPISNHLYFYWYRQILGQKVEFLVSFYNNEISEKSEIFDDQFSVERPDGSNFTLKIRSTKLEDSAMYFCASSEQVYEQYFGPGTRLTVT.

The CDR3 DNA follows: TGTGCCAGCAGATCGATGACTAGCGGGGGGTCCGCCAATGAGCAGTTCTTC. Protein: CASRSMTSGGSANEQFF. The V and J genes are TRBV7-9 and TRBJ2-1, with 13 positions matching TRBD2. Germline assignment: CDR1 SEHNR and CDR2 FQNEAQ (reference sequence). There are 17 residues in the CDR3. The J segment lost 6 bases and the V segment lost 6 bases, leaving 11 bases of the junction unmatched.